This is a list of T cell receptor beta chains from one sample in a study of cytomegalovirus exposure and HLA in healthy donors. Here immunoSEQ multiplex PCR was the method, and the copy in TCRdb shows in-frame clones only, minus some. The sample holds some 150,000 clones, around three quarters seen once. Input material: PBMCs. The receptors were sampled from a woman in her 50s in good health and CMV-seronegative. Each CDR3 is given with its conserved first and last residue.

j_call v_call cdr3_aa
TRBJ1-5 TRBV6-6 CASSYPDRDRDQPQHF
TRBJ2-1 TRBV9 CASSVATLNEQFF
TRBJ1-1 TRBV7-2 CASSPTGRRAEAFF
TRBJ2-3 TRBV5-1 CASKTSSTDTQYF
TRBJ2-7 TRBV28 CASSSPNGQGAYEQYF
TRBJ2-7 TRBV6-1 CASRKQGDFSYEQYF
TRBJ1-5 TRBV28 CASSRRVGNQPQHF
TRBJ1-1 TRBV7-8 CASSTQGEMGLVMNTEAFF
TRBJ2-7 TRBV7-2 CASSPPGLAVSYEQYF
TRBJ2-1 TRBV5-1 CASSLTSGVYNEQFF
TRBJ2-7 TRBV7-9 CASSLSRDSYEQYF
TRBJ2-3 TRBV7-9 CASRSRATDTQYF
TRBJ2-7 TRBV30 CAWDRVDYEQYF
TRBJ1-6 TRBV27 CASRYAGNSPLHF
TRBJ1-2 TRBV6-1 CASSTTGTGGYGYTF
TRBJ1-5 TRBV5-6 CASSLKGDQPQHF
TRBJ2-1 TRBV4-3 CASSQEPGSNEQFF
TRBJ1-1 TRBV5-5 CASSLGLGEGLQAFF
TRBJ2-7 TRBV7-2 CASSPLPGQGSYEQYF
TRBJ2-1 TRBV2 CASSPHWTGGSYNEQFF
TRBJ2-2 TRBV28 CASVPWGLAGGSNTGELFF
TRBJ2-3 TRBV25-1 CASSRGHGNIDTQYF
TRBJ2-5 TRBV5-1 CASSLVQGGPETQYF
TRBJ1-4 TRBV7-8 CASSLEGTGQGKLFF
TRBJ1-5 TRBV7-2 CASSLEPGQNSNQPQHF
TRBJ2-3 TRBV29-1 CSVDRREVSTDTQYF
TRBJ1-4 TRBV6-5 CASSYSGRSGEKLFF
TRBJ2-4 TRBV6-5 CASRPTGENIQYF
TRBJ1-5 TRBV10-3 CAIRSDRAHSNQPQHF
TRBJ1-2 TRBV2 CASREKDYGYTF
TRBJ2-1 TRBV28 CASSFGSSEQFF
TRBJ2-7 TRBV7-9 CASLSPDISYEQYF
TRBJ2-1 TRBV28 CASSMLAGSYNEQFF
TRBJ1-4 TRBV5-1 CASSPLGTVNPTNEKLFF
TRBJ1-2 TRBV7-3 CASSPGGSAGYGYTF
TRBJ2-6 TRBV5-1 CASSLGRAGANVLTF
TRBJ2-1 TRBV5-1 CASSLEAGAGNEQFF
TRBJ2-2 TRBV6-5 CASSRDSHTGELFF
TRBJ2-5 TRBV7-8 CASSLEDRGRSKETQYF
TRBJ2-3 TRBV6-1 CAIKGGSTDTQYF
TRBJ2-1 TRBV7-3 CASSRDHTSGGNEQFF
TRBJ1-2 TRBV18 CASSPGEDYGYTF
TRBJ1-3 TRBV6-1 CASSVGTGSGNTIYF
TRBJ2-5 TRBV9 CASSALQEGETQYF
TRBJ2-1 TRBV28 CASWDRQHEQFF
TRBJ2-5 TRBV25-1 CASSERTSGAFQETQYF
TRBJ2-6 TRBV5-1 CASSLGQGLAGANVLTF
TRBJ2-7 TRBV28 CASSRSRQVHEQYF
TRBJ2-5 TRBV7-2 CASSLFLAGGEGTQYF
TRBJ1-1 TRBV19 CASSIDNRGTEAFF
TRBJ1-4 TRBV9 CASSVAIGGGSNEKLFF